This record covers a single T cell receptor (beta chain). This record belongs to a study of cytomegalovirus exposure and HLA in healthy donors. CDR3 length equals 14 residues. Germline values: CDR1 ENHRY, CDR2 SYGVKD. The V gene lost 4 bases and the J gene lost 2 bases, with 12 bases spanning the gap. Primers for the PCR totalled 60 Vbeta and 13 Jbeta. Sequenced by immunoSEQ multiplex PCR; TCRdb stores in-frame clones only, minus some. The sample contains over 150,000 clones, about three quarters of which appear only once. The sample consisted of PBMCs. V gene TRBV10-3 combines with J gene TRBJ2-7, with unresolved D. This sequence originates from a woman in her thirties or forties in good health and CMV-seronegative. CDR3 sequence (DNA): TGTGCCATCAGTGTAGCTACGATTACCTACGAGCAGTACTTC. Translation gives CAISVATITYEQYF.